This TCR beta chain was obtained from a study of control samples from healthy donors and cancer patients (dated by TCRdb to the early 2020s). The library was made by the immunoSEQ multiplex PCR assay. Entries here come from immuneACCESS through TCRdb and include only in-frame sequences with V and J called. Some clones fail to appear in such tables; in the studies checked, an unresolved V gene covers under half of the shortfall, and the cause of the remainder is unknown. The sample table contains approximately 150,000 clones; only one count was recorded for 90% to 95% of them. The ten largest clones take up around 13% of the sample. CDR1 and CDR2, per the germline V gene, are KGHDR and SFDVKD. The CDR3 covers 15 residues, taking in both the cysteine and the phenylalanine. Only the CDR3 portion is preserved as DNA: 45 bases, with reading frame beginning at the first base. From V the trimming removes 5 bases and from J it removes 4 bases, while the gene matches leave 7 bases of the junction unaccounted for.

Concerning this clone itself: Its antigen is unknown. The record has no base qualities; no much larger clone is one base away.

This clonotype was obtained from a man aged 35-49 years in good health. Sequencing input: blood. The rearranged segments are TRBV24-1 and TRBJ2-3; TRBD2 lines up with 8 middle nucleotides. CDR3 region: CATSGRGGSADTQYF. The DNA sequence follows: TGTGCCACCAGTGGTCGGGGGGGGAGCGCAGATACGCAGTATTTT.